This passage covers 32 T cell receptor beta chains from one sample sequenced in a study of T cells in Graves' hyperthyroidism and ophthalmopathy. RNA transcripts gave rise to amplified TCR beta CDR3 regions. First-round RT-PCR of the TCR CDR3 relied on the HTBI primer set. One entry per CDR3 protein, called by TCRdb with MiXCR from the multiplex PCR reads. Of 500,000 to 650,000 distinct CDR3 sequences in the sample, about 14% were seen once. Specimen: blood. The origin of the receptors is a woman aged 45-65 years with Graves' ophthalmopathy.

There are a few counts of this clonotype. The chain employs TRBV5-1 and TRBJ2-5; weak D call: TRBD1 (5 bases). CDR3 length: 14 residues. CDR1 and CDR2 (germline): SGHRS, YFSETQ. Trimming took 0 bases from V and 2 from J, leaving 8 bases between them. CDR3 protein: CASSLEGDQETQYF. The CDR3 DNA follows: TGCGCCAGCAGCTTGGAAGGGGATCAAGAGACCCAGTACTTC.

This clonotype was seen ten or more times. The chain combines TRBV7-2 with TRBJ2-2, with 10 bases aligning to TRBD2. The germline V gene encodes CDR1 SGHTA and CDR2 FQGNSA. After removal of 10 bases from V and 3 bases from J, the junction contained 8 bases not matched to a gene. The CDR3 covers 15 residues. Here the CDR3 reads CATGKREGDTGELFF. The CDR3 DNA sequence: TGTGCCACCGGGAAGCGGGAGGGCGACACCGGGGAGCTGTTTTTT.

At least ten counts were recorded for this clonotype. CDR3 sequence (DNA): TGTGCCAGCAGCGTGTCGCGGGAGACCCAGTACTTC. It yields the protein CASSVSRETQYF. This chain uses TRBV7-8 with TRBJ2-5; unclear D gene. Germline V lookup: CDR1 SGHVS, CDR2 FQNEAQ. V lost 5 bases and J 5 bases, leaving 9 bases between the germline ends. This CDR3 has 12 residues. The full variable domain, with the rest looked up from reference TRBV7-8 and TRBJ2-5, is GAGVSQSPRYKVAKRGQDVALRCDPISGHVSLFWYQQALGQGPEFLTYFQNEAQLDKSGLPSDRFFAERPEGSVSTLKIQRTQQEDSAVYLCASSVSRETQYFGPGTRLLVL.

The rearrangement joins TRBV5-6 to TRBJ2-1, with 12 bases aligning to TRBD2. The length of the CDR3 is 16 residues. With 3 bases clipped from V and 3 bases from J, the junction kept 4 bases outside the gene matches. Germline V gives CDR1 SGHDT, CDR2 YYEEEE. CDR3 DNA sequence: TGTGCCAGCAGCTCCGGGACTAGCGGGTTCTACAATGAGCAGTTCTTC. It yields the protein CASSSGTSGFYNEQFF.

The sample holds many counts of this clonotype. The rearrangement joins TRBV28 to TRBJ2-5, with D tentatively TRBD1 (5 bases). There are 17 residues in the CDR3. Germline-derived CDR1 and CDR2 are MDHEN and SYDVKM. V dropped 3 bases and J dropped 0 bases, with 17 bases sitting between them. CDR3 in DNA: TGTGCCAGCAGTTTCGGGCAGGGTCACCCCTACCAAGAGACCCAGTACTTC. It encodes CASSFGQGHPYQETQYF.

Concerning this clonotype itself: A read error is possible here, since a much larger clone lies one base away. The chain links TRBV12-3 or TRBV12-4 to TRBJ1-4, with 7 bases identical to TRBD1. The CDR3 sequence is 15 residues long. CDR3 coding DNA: TGTGCCAGCAGTTTAGGAGGGACAGTCAAAGAAAAACTGTCTTTT. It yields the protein CASSLGGTVKEKLSF.

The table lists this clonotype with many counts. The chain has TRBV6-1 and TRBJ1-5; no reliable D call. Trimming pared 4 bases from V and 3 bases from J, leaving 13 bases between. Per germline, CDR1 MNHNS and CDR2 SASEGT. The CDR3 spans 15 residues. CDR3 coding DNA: TGTGCCAGCAGTGCACTTAAAGCGGACAATCAGCCCCAGCATTTT. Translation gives CASSALKADNQPQHF.

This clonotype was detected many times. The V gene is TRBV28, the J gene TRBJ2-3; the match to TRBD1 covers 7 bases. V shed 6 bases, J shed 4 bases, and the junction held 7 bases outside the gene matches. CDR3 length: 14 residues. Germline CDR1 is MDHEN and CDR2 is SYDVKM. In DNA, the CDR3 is TGTGCCAGCAGCCCGACAGGGAATTCAGATACGCAGTATTTT. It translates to CASSPTGNSDTQYF.

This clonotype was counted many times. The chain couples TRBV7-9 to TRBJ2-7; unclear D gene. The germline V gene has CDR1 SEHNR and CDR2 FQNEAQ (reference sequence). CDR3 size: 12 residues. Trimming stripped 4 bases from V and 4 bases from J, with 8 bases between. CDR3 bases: TGTGCCAGCAGCTCACAAATTTACGAGCAGTACTTC. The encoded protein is CASSSQIYEQYF. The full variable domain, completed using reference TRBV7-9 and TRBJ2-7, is DTGVSQNPRHKITKRGQNVTFRCDPISEHNRLYWYRQTLGQGPEFLTYFQNEAQLEKSRLLSDRFSAERPKGSFSTLEIQRTEQGDSAMYLCASSSQIYEQYFGPGTRLTVT.

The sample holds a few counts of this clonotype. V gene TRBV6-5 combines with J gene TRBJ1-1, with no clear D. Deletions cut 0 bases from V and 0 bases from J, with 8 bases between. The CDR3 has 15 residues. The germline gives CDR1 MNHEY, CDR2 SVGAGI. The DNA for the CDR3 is TGTGCCAGCAGTTACTCGGAGCGGTTGAACACTGAAGCTTTCTTT. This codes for CASSYSERLNTEAFF.

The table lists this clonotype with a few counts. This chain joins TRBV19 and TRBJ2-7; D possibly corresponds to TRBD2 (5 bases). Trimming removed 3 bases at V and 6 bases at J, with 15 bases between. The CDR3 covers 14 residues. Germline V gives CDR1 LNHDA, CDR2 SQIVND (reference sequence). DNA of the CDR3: TGTGCCAGTAGTATGCTAGGAGGAGCACGCGAGCAGTACTTC. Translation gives CASSMLGGAREQYF.

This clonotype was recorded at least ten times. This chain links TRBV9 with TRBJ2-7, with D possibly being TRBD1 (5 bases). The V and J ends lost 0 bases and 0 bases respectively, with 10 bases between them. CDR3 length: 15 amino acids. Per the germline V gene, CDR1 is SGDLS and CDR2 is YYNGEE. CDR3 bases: TGTGCCAGCAGCGTAGAGACAGTCAGCTCCTACGAGCAGTACTTC. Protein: CASSVETVSSYEQYF.

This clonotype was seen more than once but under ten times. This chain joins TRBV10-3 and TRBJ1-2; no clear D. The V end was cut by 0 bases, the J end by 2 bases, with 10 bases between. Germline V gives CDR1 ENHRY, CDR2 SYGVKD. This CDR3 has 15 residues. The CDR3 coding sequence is TGTGCCATCAGTGAGTCAGGAGGACGGAACTATGGCTACACCTTC. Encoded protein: CAISESGGRNYGYTF.

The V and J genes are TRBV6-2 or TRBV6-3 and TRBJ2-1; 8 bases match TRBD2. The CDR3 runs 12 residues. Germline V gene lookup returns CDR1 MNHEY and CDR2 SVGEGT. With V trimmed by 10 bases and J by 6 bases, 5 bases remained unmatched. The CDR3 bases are TGTGCCACAGGGACTAGAGGCAATGAGCAGTTCTTC. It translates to CATGTRGNEQFF.

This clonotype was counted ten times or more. The CDR3 loop reads CASSLVGQGILPQYF. The CDR3 DNA sequence: TGTGCCAGCAGCTTAGTCGGACAAGGAATATTGCCCCAGTACTTC. This chain joins TRBV7-2 and TRBJ2-5; weak D call: TRBD1 (5 bases). CDR1 and CDR2 from the germline V gene are SGHTA and FQGNSA. With 1 base removed from V and 9 bases from J, the gap between germline ends came to 18 bases. The CDR3 spans 15 residues.

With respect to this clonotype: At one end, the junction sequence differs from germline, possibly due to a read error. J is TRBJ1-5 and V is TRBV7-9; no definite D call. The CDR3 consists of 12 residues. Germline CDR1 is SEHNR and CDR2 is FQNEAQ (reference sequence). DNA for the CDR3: TGTACCAGCAGCACCTCGACTCAGCCCCAGCATTTT. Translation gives CTSSTSTQPQHF.

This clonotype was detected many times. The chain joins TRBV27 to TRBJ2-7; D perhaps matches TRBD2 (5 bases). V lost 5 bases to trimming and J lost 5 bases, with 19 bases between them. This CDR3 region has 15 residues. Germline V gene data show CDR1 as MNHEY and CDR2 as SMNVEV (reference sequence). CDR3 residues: CASSEPGPRRNEQYF. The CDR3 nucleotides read TGTGCCAGCAGTGAACCCGGGCCCCGGAGGAACGAGCAGTACTTC.

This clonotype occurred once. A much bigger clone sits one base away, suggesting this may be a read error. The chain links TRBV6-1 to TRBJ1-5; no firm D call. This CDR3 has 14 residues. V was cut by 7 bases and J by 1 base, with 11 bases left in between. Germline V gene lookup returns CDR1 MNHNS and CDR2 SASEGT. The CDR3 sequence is CASIETTSNQPQHF. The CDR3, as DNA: TGTGCCAGCATCGAGACAACGAGCAATCAGCCCCAGCATTTT.

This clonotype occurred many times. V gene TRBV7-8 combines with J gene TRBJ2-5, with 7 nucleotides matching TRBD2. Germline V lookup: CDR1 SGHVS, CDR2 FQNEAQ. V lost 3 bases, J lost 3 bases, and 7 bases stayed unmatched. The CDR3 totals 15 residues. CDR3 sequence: CASSLGGFSKETQYF. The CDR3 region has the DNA TGTGCCAGCAGCTTGGGGGGGTTCTCGAAAGAGACCCAGTACTTC.

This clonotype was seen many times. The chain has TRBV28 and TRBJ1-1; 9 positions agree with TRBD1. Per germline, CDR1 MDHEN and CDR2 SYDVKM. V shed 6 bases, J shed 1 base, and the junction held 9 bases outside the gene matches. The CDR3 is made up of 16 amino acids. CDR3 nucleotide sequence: TGTGCCAGCAGACCGCCACCGGGACAGGGGAACACTGAAGCTTTCTTT. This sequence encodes CASRPPPGQGNTEAFF. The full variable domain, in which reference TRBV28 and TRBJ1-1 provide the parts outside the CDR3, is DVKVTQSSRYLVKRTGEKVFLECVQDMDHENMFWYRQDPGLGLRLIYFSYDVKMKEKGDIPEGYSVSREKKERFSLILESASTNQTSMYLCASRPPPGQGNTEAFFGQGTRLTVV.

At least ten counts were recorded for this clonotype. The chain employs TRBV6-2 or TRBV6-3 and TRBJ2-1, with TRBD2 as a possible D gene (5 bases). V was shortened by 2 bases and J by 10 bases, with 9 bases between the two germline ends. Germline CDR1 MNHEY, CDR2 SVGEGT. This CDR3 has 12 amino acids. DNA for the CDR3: TGTGCCAGCAGTTACAGTACGGGGGAGCAGTTCTTC. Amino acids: CASSYSTGEQFF.

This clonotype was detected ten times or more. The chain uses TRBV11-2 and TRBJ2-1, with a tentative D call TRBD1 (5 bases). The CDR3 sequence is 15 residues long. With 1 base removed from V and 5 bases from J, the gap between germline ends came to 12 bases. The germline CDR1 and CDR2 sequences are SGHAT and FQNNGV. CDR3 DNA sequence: TGTGCCAGCAGCTTAGGGACGACAGTCAACAATGAGCAGTTCTTC. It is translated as CASSLGTTVNNEQFF. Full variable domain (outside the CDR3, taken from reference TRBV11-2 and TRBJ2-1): EAGVAQSPRYKIIEKRQSVAFWCNPISGHATLYWYQQILGQGPKLLIQFQNNGVVDDSQLPKDRFSAERLKGVDSTLKIQPAKLEDSAVYLCASSLGTTVNNEQFFGPGTRLTVL.

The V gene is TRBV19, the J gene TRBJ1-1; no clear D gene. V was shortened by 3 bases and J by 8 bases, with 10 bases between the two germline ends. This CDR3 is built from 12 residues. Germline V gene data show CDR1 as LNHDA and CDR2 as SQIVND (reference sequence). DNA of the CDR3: TGTGCCAGTAGTATGATGTGGAGGGAAGCTTTCTTT. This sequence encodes CASSMMWREAFF. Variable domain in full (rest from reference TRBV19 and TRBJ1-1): DGGITQSPKYLFRKEGQNVTLSCEQNLNHDAMYWYRQDPGQGLRLIYYSQIVNDFQKGDIAEGYSVSREKKESFPLTVTSAQKNPTAFYLCASSMMWREAFFGQGTRLTVV.

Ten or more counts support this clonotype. The CDR3, as DNA: TGTGCCAGCAGTCCAGGGGTTACGAACACTGAAGCTTTCTTT. As protein: CASSPGVTNTEAFF. The chain couples TRBV12-3 or TRBV12-4 to TRBJ1-1, with TRBD1 as a possible D gene (6 bases). CDR3 length: 14 amino acids. V shed 5 bases and J shed 1 base, with 11 bases lying between them.

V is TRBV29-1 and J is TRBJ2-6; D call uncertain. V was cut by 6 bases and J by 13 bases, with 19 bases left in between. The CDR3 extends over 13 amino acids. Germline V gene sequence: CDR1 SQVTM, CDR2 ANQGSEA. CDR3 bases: TGCAGCGTCCGAACTCTACTAACCGGGGTCCTGACTTTC. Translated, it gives CSVRTLLTGVLTF.

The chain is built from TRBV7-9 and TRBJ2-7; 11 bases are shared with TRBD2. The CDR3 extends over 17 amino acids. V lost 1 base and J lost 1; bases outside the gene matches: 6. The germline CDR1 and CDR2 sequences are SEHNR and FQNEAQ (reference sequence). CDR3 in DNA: TGTGCCAGCAGCTTAGGGGCACTAGCGGGAGTGTCCTACGAGCAGTACTTC. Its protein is CASSLGALAGVSYEQYF.

CDR3 bases: TGTGCCAGCAGCAAGACAGGCCCCAATCAGCCCCAGCATTTT. It yields the protein CASSKTGPNQPQHF. This chain connects TRBV6-1 to TRBJ1-5, with D perhaps matching TRBD1 (6 bases). V lost 6 bases and J 3 bases, leaving 12 bases between the germline ends. Germline V lookup: CDR1 MNHNS, CDR2 SASEGT. CDR3 length equals 14 residues.

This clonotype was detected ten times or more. CDR3 loop: CASSQPGGTEAFF. The CDR3 DNA reads as TGCGCCAGCAGCCAACCAGGGGGGACTGAAGCTTTCTTT. The gene calls are TRBV5-1 and TRBJ1-1; 7 positions agree with TRBD1. The trim removed 4 bases at V and 5 bases at J, leaving 5 bases unmatched. Germline V gene data show CDR1 as SGHRS and CDR2 as YFSETQ. CDR3 size: 13 residues.

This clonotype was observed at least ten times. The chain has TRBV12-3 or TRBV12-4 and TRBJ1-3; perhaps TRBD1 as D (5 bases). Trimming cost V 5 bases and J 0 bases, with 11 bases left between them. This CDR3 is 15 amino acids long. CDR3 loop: CASSPQATSGNTIYF. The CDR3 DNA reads TGTGCCAGCAGTCCACAGGCCACCTCTGGAAACACCATATATTTT.

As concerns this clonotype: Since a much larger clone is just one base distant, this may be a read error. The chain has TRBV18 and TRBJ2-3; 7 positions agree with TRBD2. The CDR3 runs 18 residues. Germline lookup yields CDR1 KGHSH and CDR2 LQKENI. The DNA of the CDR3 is TGTGCCAGCTTACCAATTCTAGCGGCCTTGCCTCTCTGGGGCACGCAGTATTTT. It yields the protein CASLPILAALPLWGTQYF.

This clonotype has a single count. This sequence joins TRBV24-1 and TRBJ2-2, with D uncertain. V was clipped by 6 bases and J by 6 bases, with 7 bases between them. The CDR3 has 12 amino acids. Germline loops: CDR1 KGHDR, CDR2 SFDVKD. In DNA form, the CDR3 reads TGTGCCACCAGTCCCCATCCCGGGGAGCTGTTTTTT. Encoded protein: CATSPHPGELFF.

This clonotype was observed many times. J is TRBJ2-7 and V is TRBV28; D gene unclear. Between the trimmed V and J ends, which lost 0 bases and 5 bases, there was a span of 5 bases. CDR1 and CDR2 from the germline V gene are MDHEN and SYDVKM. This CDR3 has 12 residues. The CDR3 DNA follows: TGTGCCAGCAGTTTATGGACCCACGAGCAGTACTTC. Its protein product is CASSLWTHEQYF. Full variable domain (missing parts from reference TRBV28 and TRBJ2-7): DVKVTQSSRYLVKRTGEKVFLECVQDMDHENMFWYRQDPGLGLRLIYFSYDVKMKEKGDIPEGYSVSREKKERFSLILESASTNQTSMYLCASSLWTHEQYFGPGTRLTVT.